This T cell receptor (beta chain) originates from a study of T cells after yellow fever vaccination. Study-wide context: In the case of low-cell-number fractions, SMART-Seq v4 Ultra Low Input was used for preparation.

Whole-study results and caveats: Most clones from primary vaccination were detected again post-booster (around 96% CD4, approximately 90% CD8).

Generation of TCR cDNA used 5'RACE template switching (which added a universal primer site and UMIs). TCRdb recomputed calls from the 5' RACE reads with MiXCR, one row per CDR3 protein. This repertoire shows about 160,000 distinct CDR3 sequences, 6.5% to 8.5% found once; its top ten account for roughly 2.5%. CDR3 length: 16 residues. V shed 4 bases and J shed 0 bases, with 16 bases lying between them. Per germline, CDR1 SGHTA and CDR2 FQGNSA. This clonotype was picked up many times. Its specificity is not known. The chain uses TRBV7-2 and TRBJ2-7; TRBD2 might be the D (5 bases). The sequence came from a man aged 18 to 30 who received the YFV17D yellow fever vaccine. The sample consisted of CD4+ T cells sorted from PBMCs, taken less than 6 days after the first yellow fever vaccination. CDR3 DNA: TGTGCCAGCAGCTCATTTCCCCGGGGTAGCTCCTACGAGCAGTACTTC. It is translated as CASSSFPRGSSYEQYF.